This T cell receptor beta chain comes out of a study of PD-1 blockade in mismatch repair-deficient tumors. Study at large: Enrolled about 2012-2016, patients had progressing, pretreated mismatch repair-deficient cancers of about a dozen types. General study points: After pembrolizumab, tumor-resident clones rose rapidly, then generally contracted before radiologic responses.

The table came from immunoSEQ multiplex PCR; TCRdb's copy has only in-frame clones and leaves some out. The profile shows about 84,000 clones, 81% of them singletons. Germline V CDR1 and CDR2: SGHNT, YYREEE (reference sequence). Trimming pared 4 bases from V and 7 bases from J, leaving 12 bases between. The CDR3 sequence is 13 residues long. The TCR-sequenced patients were a few responders to pembrolizumab. On this clone: Antigen specificity is unknown.

The TCR sequence derives from an adult with mismatch repair-deficient cancer. The material was peripheral blood, obtained 12 weeks after starting pembrolizumab. This chain links TRBV5-4 with TRBJ2-1, with D perhaps matching TRBD2 (6 bases). CDR3 loop: CASSLPSANEQFF. CDR3 in DNA: TGTGCCAGCAGCCTCCCTAGCGCAAATGAGCAGTTCTTC.